Shown below are 5 T cell receptor beta chains from a single sample sequenced in a study of T cell responses to AZD1222 COVID-19 vaccine. The assay was immunoSEQ multiplex PCR, and TCRdb's table has in-frame clones only and misses some. The table lists roughly 100,000 clones, roughly nine tenths of them singletons. This material consisted of peripheral blood, taken on day 0 of AZD1222 vaccination. These receptors all come from an adult in good health.

This chain joins TRBV12-3 or TRBV12-4 and TRBJ2-1; no definite D call. This CDR3 is 13 amino acids long. Trimming pared 6 bases from V and 8 bases from J, leaving 14 bases between. The CDR3 loop is CASSPNHVDEQFF. The CDR3 DNA reads as TGTGCCAGCAGCCCCAATCACGTTGATGAGCAGTTCTTC.

The gene calls are TRBV5-4 and TRBJ1-2; the D gene is possibly TRBD1 (6 bases). This CDR3 spans 15 amino acids. The germline gives CDR1 SGHNT, CDR2 YYREEE (reference sequence). V was cut by 0 bases and J by 10 bases, with 19 bases left in between. CDR3 protein: CASSLDHRDLKSYTF. CDR3 nucleotide sequence: TGTGCCAGCAGCTTGGACCACAGGGACCTAAAGTCCTACACCTTC.

The chain has TRBV28 and TRBJ1-6; D is undetermined. Germline values: CDR1 MDHEN, CDR2 SYDVKM. The CDR3 has 11 amino acids. Trimming cost V 5 bases and J 6 bases, with 2 bases left between them. In DNA, the CDR3 is TGTGCCAGCAGTGCTAATTCACCCCTCCACTTT. Protein: CASSANSPLHF.

The chain carries TRBV7-8 and TRBJ2-7; possible D gene TRBD2, 6 bases. The length of the CDR3 is 15 residues. CDR1 is SGHVS, CDR2 FQNEAQ, per germline. V gave up 5 bases and J gave up 2 bases, with 16 bases separating them. The CDR3 bases are TGTGCCAGCAGCACAGTTCCGCGGGGAACCTACGAGCAGTACTTC. It encodes CASSTVPRGTYEQYF.

The J gene is TRBJ1-5, the V gene TRBV19, with D unresolved. Germline CDR1 is LNHDA and CDR2 is SQIVND (reference sequence). The V end lost 3 bases, the J end lost 0 bases, and 9 bases lay between the germline ends. This CDR3 contains 15 residues. Here the CDR3 DNA reads TGTGCCAGTAGTATGACGGGCGGTAGCAATCAGCCCCAGCATTTT. Its translation: CASSMTGGSNQPQHF.